This T cell receptor (beta chain) was retrieved from a study of T-cell reconstitution after alpha-beta-depleted transplantation in children. V trimming: 4 bases; J trimming: 2 bases; junction bases outside the gene matches: 5. Germline values: CDR1 SGHRS, CDR2 YFSETQ. This CDR3 spans 15 amino acids. Concerning this clonotype itself: Its antigen remains unknown.

Whole-study results and caveats: Diversity of TCRbeta at day 60 was high in some patients, arising from surviving recipient T cells and thymic progenitors. It was newly produced T cells that mostly accounted for T-cell counts and diversity one year after transplant. Expanded clones from the graft, numbering several hundred, reportedly supplied alpha-beta T cells about two months after transplant.

Unique molecular identifiers tagged the TCRbeta library. TCRdb reprocessed the PCR reads via MiXCR and lists one record per CDR3 protein. The data contain over 400,000 distinct CDR3 sequences, approximately 41% of them singletons. This receptor was identified in a girl aged 2-10 years with aplastic anemia, due to receive a stem cell transplant. The sample was PBMCs, taken before TCRalphabeta/CD19-depleted stem cell transplant. The chain recombines TRBV5-1 with TRBJ1-2; 10 nucleotides match TRBD1. In DNA form, the CDR3 reads TGCGCCAGCAGCAACCCGGGACAGGGGAACTATGGCTACACCTTC. This translates into CASSNPGQGNYGYTF.